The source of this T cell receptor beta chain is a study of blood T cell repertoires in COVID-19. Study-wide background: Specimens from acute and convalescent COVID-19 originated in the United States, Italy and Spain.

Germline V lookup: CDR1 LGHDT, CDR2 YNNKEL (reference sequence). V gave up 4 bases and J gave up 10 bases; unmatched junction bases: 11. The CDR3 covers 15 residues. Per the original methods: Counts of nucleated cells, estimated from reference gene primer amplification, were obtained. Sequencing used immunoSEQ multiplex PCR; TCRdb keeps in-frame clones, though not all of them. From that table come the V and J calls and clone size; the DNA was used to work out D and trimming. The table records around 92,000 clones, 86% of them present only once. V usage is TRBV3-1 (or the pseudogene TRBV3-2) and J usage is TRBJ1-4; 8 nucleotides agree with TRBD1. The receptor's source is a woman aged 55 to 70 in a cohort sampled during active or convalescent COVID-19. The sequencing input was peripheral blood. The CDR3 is CASSLTGTGVGKLFF. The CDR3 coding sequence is TGTGCCAGCAGCCTTACCGGGACAGGTGTAGGAAAACTGTTTTTT.